This entry concerns a single T cell receptor beta chain. What it binds is not known. This sample is part of a study of shared clonotypes between healthy human individuals. General study points: Rarefaction curves obtained for sorted subsets showed sequencing incomplete despite large depth. Lower generation probabilities were found for non-shared clonotypes than for those shared by all four donors. Sequencing depth was expected to affect clonotype sharing among donors. The naive CD4 repertoires of four donors were compared, and about 5% of clonotypes were shared.

This table comes from immunoSEQ multiplex PCR, and its TCRdb copy is limited to in-frame clones, with some not included. The data show some 2,500,000 clones, 80% to 95% seen once. In germline, CDR1 is SNHLY, CDR2 FYNNEI. The CDR3 runs to 13 residues. V was pared by 4 bases and J by 2 bases, with 8 bases between. Sequenced material: naive CD4+ T cells from PBMCs. Described subset: CD45RA+ positively selected. The TCR was taken from a man aged 18 to 35 in good health. Some clones in this sample may be carry-over from other donors' samples. V gene TRBV2 combines with J gene TRBJ2-5; D not resolved. The DNA for the CDR3 is TGTGCCAGCAGTGTCCTTACTCAAGAGACCCAGTACTTC. Its protein is CASSVLTQETQYF.